This TCR beta chain was sequenced during a study of blood T cell repertoires in COVID-19 (TCRdb year 2020). Regarding the complete study: Samples covering the acute and convalescent phases of COVID-19 were provided by collaborators in the United States, Italy and Spain. The material from the prospective study consisted of cDNA or gDNA derived from T cells, B-cell-depleted T cells, or PBMCs. Subjects who had been exposed to COVID-19, were actively infected with it, or had recovered from it provided the deeply sampled blood TCRbeta repertoires that made up the dataset. A freely available public database, intended as a resource for researchers studying the immune response to SARS-CoV-2, is where the repertoires were released. Samples were obtained from the ongoing ImmuneRACE study (first 160 participants) and from over 1,000 subjects provided by 6 global collaborators. Nearly every sample came with metadata listing a de-identified subject ID, COVID-19 status, age in years and sex. HLA class I and class II types, where available, came from metadata supplied by the sample provider rather than from assay-based typing. General findings and caveats noted by the study authors: The amount of clinical and demographic metadata varied by source and participant and was provided uncurated.

On this clone itself: Its antigen is currently not known. Base qualities are not at hand, and no much larger clone is one base apart.

Each collaborating institution followed its own protocols to collect whole blood in K2EDTA tubes. For TCRbeta analysis, collaborator samples were shipped as frozen whole blood, as isolated PBMCs, or as DNA extracted from either sample type. The immunoSEQ Assay, a bias-controlled multiplex PCR, was used to amplify TCRbeta CDR3 regions from genomic DNA. Per the original workflow: The number of nucleated cells in each sample was estimated from the amplification of reference gene primers within the assay. To quantify the absolute abundance of each unique TCRbeta CDR3 rearrangement, sequence reads were collapsed and filtered. For each sample, productive Simpson clonality was calculated as the square root of Simpson's diversity index over productive rearrangements. In TCRdb, the immuneACCESS table is reduced to in-frame sequences with V and J assigned. These tables do not hold every clone; where another copy was compared, an unresolved V gene accounts for under half, and the others remain unexplained. V, J and clone size are those of that table, while D and trimming were read from the DNA. This sample has about 100,000 clones in its table, and approximately 91% of those were observed once. The ten most abundant clones make up approximately 2% of the sample.

Input material: peripheral blood. This receptor was obtained from a man aged 50 to 59 with active COVID-19.

The CDR3: CASRTGTGWTEAFF. The sequenced DNA is TGTGCCAGCAGAACCGGGACAGGGTGGACTGAAGCTTTCTTT. The rearranged segments are TRBV6-5 and TRBJ1-1, and TRBD1 aligns with 9 junction nucleotides. V ends up 6 bases short and J 5 bases short, with an unmatched junction base count of 7. The germline V gene encodes CDR1 MNHEY and CDR2 SVGAGI. The CDR3 runs 14 amino acids, cysteine and phenylalanine included. Just the 42-base CDR3 DNA is kept, in frame starting at base 1.